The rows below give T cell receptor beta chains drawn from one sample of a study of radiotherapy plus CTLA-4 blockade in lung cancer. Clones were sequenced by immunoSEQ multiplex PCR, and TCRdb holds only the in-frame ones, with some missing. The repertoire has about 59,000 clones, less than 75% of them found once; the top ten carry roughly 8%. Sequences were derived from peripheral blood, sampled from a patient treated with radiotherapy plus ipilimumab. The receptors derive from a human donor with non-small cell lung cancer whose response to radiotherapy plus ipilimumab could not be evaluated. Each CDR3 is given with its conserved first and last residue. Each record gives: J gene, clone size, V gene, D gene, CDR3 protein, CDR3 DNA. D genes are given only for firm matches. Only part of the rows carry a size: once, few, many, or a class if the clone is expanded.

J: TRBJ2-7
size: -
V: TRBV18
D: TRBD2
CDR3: CASSPRTSGGYEQYF
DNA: TGTGCCAGCTCACCTCGGACTAGCGGGGGTTACGAGCAGTACTTC

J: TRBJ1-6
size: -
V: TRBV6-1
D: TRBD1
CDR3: CASTPTGRYSPLHF
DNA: TGTGCCAGCACCCCGACAGGGAGGTATTCACCCCTCCACTTT

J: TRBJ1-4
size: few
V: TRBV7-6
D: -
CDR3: CASSPGVPSEKLFF
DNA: TGTGCCAGCAGTCCAGGGGTGCCGAGTGAAAAACTGTTTTTT

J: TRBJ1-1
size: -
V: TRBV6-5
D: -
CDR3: CASSGRSMNTEAFF
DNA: TGTGCCAGCAGTGGCAGGTCCATGAACACTGAAGCTTTCTTT

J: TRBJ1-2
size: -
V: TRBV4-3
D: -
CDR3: CASSQEVAEGAVNYGYTF
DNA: TGCGCCAGCAGCCAAGAAGTAGCCGAAGGGGCGGTAAACTATGGCTACACCTTC

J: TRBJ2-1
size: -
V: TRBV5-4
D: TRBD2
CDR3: CASSLALAGGKPYNEQFF
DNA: TGTGCCAGCAGCTTGGCCCTAGCGGGAGGTAAGCCCTACAATGAGCAGTTCTTC

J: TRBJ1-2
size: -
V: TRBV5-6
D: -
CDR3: CASSLFGFGYGYTF
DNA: TGTGCCAGCAGCTTATTCGGTTTTGGCTATGGCTACACCTTC

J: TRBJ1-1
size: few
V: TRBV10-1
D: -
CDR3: CASSENAGNTEAFF
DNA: TGCGCCAGCAGTGAGAACGCTGGCAACACTGAAGCTTTCTTT

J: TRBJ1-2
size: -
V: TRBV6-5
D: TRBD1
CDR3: CASSYLGQGAQNGYTF
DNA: TGTGCCAGCAGTTACCTAGGACAGGGGGCGCAAAATGGCTACACCTTC

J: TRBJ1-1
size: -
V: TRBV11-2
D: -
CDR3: CASSGHVGATEAFF
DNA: TGTGCCAGCAGCGGCCATGTTGGGGCCACTGAAGCTTTCTTT

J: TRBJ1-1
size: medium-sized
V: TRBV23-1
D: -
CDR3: CASMTGNTEAFF
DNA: TGCGCCAGCATGACAGGGAACACTGAAGCTTTCTTT

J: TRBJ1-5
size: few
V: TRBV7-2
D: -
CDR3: CASSPRAGESNQPQHF
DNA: TGTGCCAGCAGCCCCCGGGCAGGGGAAAGCAATCAGCCCCAGCATTTT

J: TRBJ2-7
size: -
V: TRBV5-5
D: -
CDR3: CASSSSLGGAYEQYF
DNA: TGTGCCAGCAGCTCATCGCTCGGCGGAGCCTACGAGCAGTACTTC

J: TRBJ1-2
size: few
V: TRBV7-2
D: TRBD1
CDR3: CASSFWGQGADGYTF
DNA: TGTGCCAGCAGCTTCTGGGGACAGGGGGCGGATGGCTACACCTTC

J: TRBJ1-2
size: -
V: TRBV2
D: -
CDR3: CASSLTVSYGYTF
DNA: TGTGCCAGCAGTTTGACAGTCAGCTATGGCTACACCTTC

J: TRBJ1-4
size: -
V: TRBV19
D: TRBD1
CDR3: CASSTTRQGMEKLFF
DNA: TGTGCCAGTAGTACCACGCGACAGGGGATGGAAAAACTGTTTTTT

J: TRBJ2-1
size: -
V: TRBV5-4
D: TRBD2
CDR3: CASSSIELAGSYNEQFF
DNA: TGTGCCAGCAGCTCGATAGAACTAGCGGGTAGTTACAATGAGCAGTTCTTC

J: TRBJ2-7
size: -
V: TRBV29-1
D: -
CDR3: CSVEDYRTYEQYF
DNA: TGCAGCGTTGAAGATTATCGTACCTACGAGCAGTACTTC

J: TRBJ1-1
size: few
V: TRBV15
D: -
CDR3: CATSRDQIGGLNTEAFF
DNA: TGTGCCACCAGCAGAGATCAGATAGGAGGGTTGAACACTGAAGCTTTCTTT

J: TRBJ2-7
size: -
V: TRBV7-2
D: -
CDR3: CASSSSNQGYFSYEQYF
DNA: TGTGCCAGCAGCTCTTCAAATCAGGGCTACTTCTCCTACGAGCAGTACTTC

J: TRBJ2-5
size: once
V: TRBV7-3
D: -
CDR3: CASSLDSSGTQYF
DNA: TGTGCCAGCAGCTTAGACAGCTCTGGGACCCAGTACTTC

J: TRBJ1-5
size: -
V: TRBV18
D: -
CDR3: CASSPGQNQPQHF
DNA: TGTGCCAGCTCACCAGGGCAGAATCAGCCCCAGCATTTT

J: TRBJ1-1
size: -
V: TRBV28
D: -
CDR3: CASRGLVRVNTEAFF
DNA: TGTGCCAGCAGAGGATTGGTCAGGGTGAACACTGAAGCTTTCTTT

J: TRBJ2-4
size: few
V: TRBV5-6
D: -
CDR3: CASSLGLLGLANIQYF
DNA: TGTGCCAGCAGCTTGGGCTTACTAGGGCTTGCAAACATTCAGTACTTC

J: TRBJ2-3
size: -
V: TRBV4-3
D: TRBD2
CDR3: CASSQDLERGGTDTQYF
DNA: TGCGCCAGCAGCCAAGATTTGGAGCGGGGGGGAACAGATACGCAGTATTTT

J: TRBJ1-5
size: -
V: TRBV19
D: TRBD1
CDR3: CASSGGQGYNQPQHF
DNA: TGTGCCAGTAGTGGGGGACAGGGGTACAATCAGCCCCAGCATTTT

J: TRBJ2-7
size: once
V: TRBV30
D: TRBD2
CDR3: CAWSVLAGAYEQYF
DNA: TGTGCCTGGAGTGTACTAGCGGGGGCCTACGAGCAGTACTTC

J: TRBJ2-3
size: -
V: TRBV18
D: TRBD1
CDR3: CASSPETGGGITQYF
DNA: TGTGCCAGCTCACCAGAGACAGGGGGTGGTATTACGCAGTATTTT

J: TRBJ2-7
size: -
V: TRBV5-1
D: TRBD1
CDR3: CAGMAGGTGAYEQYF
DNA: TGCGCCGGGATGGCCGGAGGGACAGGGGCCTACGAGCAGTACTTC

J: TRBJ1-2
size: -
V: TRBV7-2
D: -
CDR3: CASSSFPSYGYTF
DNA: TGTGCCAGCAGCTCCTTCCCTAGCTATGGCTACACCTTC

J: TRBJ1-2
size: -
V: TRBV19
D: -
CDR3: CASSIQTLNYGYTF
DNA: TGTGCCAGTAGTATACAGACATTAAACTATGGCTACACCTTC

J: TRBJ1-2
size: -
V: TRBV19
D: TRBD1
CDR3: CASSIDSRTGNRYGYTF
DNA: TGTGCCAGTAGTATAGACTCGCGGACAGGAAACCGATATGGCTACACCTTC

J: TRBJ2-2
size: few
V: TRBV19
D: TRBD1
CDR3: CASRTDRGFDAGELFF
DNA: TGTGCCAGTAGAACCGACAGGGGCTTCGACGCCGGGGAGCTGTTTTTT

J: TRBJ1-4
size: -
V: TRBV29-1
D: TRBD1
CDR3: CSAAGQGEKLFF
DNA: TGCAGCGCCGCTGGACAGGGAGAAAAACTGTTTTTT

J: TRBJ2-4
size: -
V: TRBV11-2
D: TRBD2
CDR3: CASSLGGSGRQNIQYF
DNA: TGTGCCAGCAGCTTAGGCGGTAGCGGGAGACAAAACATTCAGTACTTC

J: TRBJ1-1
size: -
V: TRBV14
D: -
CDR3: CASSQGLNRVRRTEAFF
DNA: TGTGCCAGCAGCCAAGGATTGAACAGGGTAAGGCGCACTGAAGCTTTCTTT

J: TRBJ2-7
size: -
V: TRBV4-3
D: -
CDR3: CASSLATASYEQYF
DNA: TGCGCCAGCAGCCTTGCGACAGCCTCCTACGAGCAGTACTTC

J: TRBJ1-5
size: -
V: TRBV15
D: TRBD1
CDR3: CATSRRTGEYQPQHF
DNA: TGTGCCACCAGCAGAAGGACAGGGGAATATCAGCCCCAGCATTTT

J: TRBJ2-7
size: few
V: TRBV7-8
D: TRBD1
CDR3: CASSLDRGRPYEQYF
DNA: TGTGCCAGCAGCTTAGACAGGGGGAGGCCCTACGAGCAGTACTTC

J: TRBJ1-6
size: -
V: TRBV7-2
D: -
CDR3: CASRPFTGGSPLHF
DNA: TGTGCCAGCAGACCCTTCACCGGGGGGTCACCCCTCCACTTT

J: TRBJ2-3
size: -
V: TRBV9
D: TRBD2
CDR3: CASSVEAGGVITDTQYF
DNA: TGTGCCAGCAGCGTAGAAGCGGGGGGGGTGATAACAGATACGCAGTATTTT

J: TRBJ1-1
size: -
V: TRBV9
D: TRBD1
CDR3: CASSVGQGRTEAFF
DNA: TGTGCCAGCAGCGTGGGACAGGGGCGGACTGAAGCTTTCTTT

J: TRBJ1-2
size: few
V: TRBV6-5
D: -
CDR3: CASSIGANYGYTF
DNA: TGTGCCAGCAGTATAGGAGCTAACTATGGCTACACCTTC

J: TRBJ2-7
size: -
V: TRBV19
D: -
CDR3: CASSIVRDFSYEQYF
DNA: TGTGCCAGTAGTATTGTTCGGGACTTCTCCTACGAGCAGTACTTC

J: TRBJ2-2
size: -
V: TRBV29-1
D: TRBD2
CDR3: CSVGTSGGSGELFF
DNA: TGCAGCGTTGGGACTAGCGGTGGGTCCGGGGAGCTGTTTTTT

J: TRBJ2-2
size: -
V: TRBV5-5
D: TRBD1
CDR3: CASSLGGGTGNTGELFF
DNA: TGTGCCAGCAGCTTGGGGGGCGGGACAGGGAACACCGGGGAGCTGTTTTTT

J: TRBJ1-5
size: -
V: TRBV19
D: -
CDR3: CASSKPGLTSVYSNQPQHF
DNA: TGTGCCAGTAGTAAACCGGGACTCACATCAGTTTATAGCAATCAGCCCCAGCATTTT

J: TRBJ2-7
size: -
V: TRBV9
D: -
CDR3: CASSVGAQGLLNEQYF
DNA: TGTGCCAGCAGCGTAGGTGCCCAGGGTCTACTCAACGAGCAGTACTTC

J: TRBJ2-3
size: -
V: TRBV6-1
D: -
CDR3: CASSQTFPYTDTQYF
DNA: TGTGCCAGCAGTCAAACTTTCCCGTACACAGATACGCAGTATTTT

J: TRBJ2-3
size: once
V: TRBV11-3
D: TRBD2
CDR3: CASSFPDRATSGEDTQYF
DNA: TGTGCCAGCAGCTTTCCCGATCGCGCCACTAGCGGGGAGGATACGCAGTATTTT

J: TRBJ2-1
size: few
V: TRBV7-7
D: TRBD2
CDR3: CASSSTSVGNEQFF
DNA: TGTGCCAGCAGCTCTACTAGCGTCGGCAATGAGCAGTTCTTC

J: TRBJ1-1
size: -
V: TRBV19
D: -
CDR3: CASSRGMNTEAFF
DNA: TGTGCCAGTAGTCGCGGGATGAACACTGAAGCTTTCTTT

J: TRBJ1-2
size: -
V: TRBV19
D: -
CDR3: CASSIGTESYGYTF
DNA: TGTGCCAGTAGTATAGGGACAGAAAGCTATGGCTACACCTTC

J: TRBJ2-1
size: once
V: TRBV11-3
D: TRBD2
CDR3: CASSFLAGGPEQFF
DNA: TGTGCCAGCAGCTTCCTAGCGGGAGGGCCTGAGCAGTTCTTC

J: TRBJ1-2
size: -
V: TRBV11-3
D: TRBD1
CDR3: CASSPSSGGHRPNYGYTF
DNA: TGTGCCAGCAGCCCCTCCTCAGGGGGCCATAGACCTAACTATGGCTACACCTTC